This TCR beta chain originates from a study of vaccination effects on CD4 cells after COVID-19. In germline, CDR1 is SGDLS, CDR2 YYNGEE. This CDR3 has 13 residues. V lost 4 bases, J lost 5 bases, and 11 bases lay in between. Sequencing was preceded by expansion of antigen-specific CD4+ T cells with viral peptide pools in the ViraFEST assay. At the end of 9 to 11 days of culture, CD4+ T cells were isolated. Two-dose vaccination with either BNT162b2 or mRNA-1273 was given to the participants. None of these healthy vaccinees had been infected with SARS-CoV-2 before vaccination. In the cultures, half the medium was exchanged for IL-2 medium on days 3 and 7. Generated by immunoSEQ multiplex PCR, the TCRdb table keeps only in-frame clones and is missing some. The sample consists of roughly 24,000 clones, approximately 77% of them appearing once. General observations from the study: Infection-derived and vaccine-derived clones contracted markedly late after vaccination.

This clone showed up just once. Its antigen is still unknown. The chain combines TRBV9 with TRBJ2-3; D remains unclear. Sequenced material: CD4+ T cells from PBMCs cultured with HCoV-NL63 spike peptides, taken after COVID-19 vaccination. The source is a human donor who received a COVID-19 vaccine. CDR3 in amino acids: CASSPDFGDTQYF. In DNA, the CDR3 is TGTGCCAGCAGCCCCGACTTCGGAGATACGCAGTATTTT. The full variable domain, completed using reference TRBV9 and TRBJ2-3, is DSGVTQTPKHLITATGQRVTLRCSPRSGDLSVYWYQQSLDQGLQFLIQYYNGEERAKGNILERFSAQQFPDLHSELNLSSLELGDSALYFCASSPDFGDTQYFGPGTRLTVL.